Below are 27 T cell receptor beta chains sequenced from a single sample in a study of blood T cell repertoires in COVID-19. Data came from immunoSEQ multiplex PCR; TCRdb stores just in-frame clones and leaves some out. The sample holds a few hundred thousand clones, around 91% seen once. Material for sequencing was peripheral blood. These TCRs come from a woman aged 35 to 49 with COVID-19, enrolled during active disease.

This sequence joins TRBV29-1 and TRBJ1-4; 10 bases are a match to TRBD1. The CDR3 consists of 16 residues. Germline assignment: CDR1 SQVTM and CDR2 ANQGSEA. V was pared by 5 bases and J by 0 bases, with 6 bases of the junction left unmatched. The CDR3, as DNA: TGCAGCGTTTCAACCGGGACAGGGGCAACTAATGAAAAACTGTTTTTT. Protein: CSVSTGTGATNEKLFF.

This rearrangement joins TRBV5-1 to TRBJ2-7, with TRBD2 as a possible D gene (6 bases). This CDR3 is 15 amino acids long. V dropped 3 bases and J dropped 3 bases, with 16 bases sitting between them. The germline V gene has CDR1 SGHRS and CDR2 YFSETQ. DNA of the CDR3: TGCGCCAGCAGCTCCGCCCCTGGGGGGTTCTACGAGCAGTACTTC. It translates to CASSSAPGGFYEQYF.

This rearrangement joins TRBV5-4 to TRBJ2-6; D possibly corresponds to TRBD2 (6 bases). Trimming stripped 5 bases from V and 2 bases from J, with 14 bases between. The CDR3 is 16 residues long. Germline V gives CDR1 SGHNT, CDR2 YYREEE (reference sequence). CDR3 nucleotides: TGTGCCAGCAGGGGGGGAGTGAGGGCTGGGGCCAACGTCCTGACTTTC. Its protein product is CASRGGVRAGANVLTF.

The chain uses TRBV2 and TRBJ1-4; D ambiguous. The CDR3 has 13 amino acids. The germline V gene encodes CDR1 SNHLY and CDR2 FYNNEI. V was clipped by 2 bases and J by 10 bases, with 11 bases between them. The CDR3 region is CASSETPRGKLFF. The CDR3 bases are TGTGCCAGCAGTGAAACCCCGCGGGGAAAACTGTTTTTT.

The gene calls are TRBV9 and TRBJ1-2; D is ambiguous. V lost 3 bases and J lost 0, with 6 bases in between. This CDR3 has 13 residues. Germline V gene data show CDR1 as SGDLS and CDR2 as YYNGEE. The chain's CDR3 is CASSEAANYGYTF. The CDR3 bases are TGTGCCAGCAGCGAGGCGGCTAACTATGGCTACACCTTC.

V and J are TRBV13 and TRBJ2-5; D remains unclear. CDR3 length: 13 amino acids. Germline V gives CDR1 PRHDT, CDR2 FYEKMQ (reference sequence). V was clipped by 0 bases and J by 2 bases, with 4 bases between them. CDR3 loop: CASSLGYQETQYF. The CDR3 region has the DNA TGTGCCAGCAGCTTAGGTTATCAAGAGACCCAGTACTTC.

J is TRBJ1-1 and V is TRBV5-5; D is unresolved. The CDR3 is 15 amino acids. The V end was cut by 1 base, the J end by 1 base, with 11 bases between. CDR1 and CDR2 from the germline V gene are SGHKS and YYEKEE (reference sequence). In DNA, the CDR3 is TGTGCCAGCAGCTTGTTAGGCTCAGGGAACACTGAAGCTTTCTTT. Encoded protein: CASSLLGSGNTEAFF.

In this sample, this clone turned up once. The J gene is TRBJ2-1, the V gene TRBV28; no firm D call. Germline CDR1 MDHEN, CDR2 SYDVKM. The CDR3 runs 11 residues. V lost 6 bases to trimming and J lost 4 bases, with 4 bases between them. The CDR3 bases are TGTGCCAGCAGCTCGTACAATGAGCAGTTCTTC. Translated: CASSSYNEQFF. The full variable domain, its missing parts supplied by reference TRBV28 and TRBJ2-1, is DVKVTQSSRYLVKRTGEKVFLECVQDMDHENMFWYRQDPGLGLRLIYFSYDVKMKEKGDIPEGYSVSREKKERFSLILESASTNQTSMYLCASSSYNEQFFGPGTRLTVL.

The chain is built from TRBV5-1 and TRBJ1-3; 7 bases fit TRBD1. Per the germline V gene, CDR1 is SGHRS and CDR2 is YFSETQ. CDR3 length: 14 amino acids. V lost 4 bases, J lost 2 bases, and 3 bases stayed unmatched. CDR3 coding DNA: TGCGCCAGCAGCGACGGGACAGCTGGAAACACCATATATTTT. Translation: CASSDGTAGNTIYF. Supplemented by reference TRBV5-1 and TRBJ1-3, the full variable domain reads KAGVTQTPRYLIKTRGQQVTLSCSPISGHRSVSWYQQTPGQGLQFLFEYFSETQRNKGNFPGRFSGRQFSNSRSEMNVSTLELGDSALYLCASSDGTAGNTIYFGEGSWLTVV.

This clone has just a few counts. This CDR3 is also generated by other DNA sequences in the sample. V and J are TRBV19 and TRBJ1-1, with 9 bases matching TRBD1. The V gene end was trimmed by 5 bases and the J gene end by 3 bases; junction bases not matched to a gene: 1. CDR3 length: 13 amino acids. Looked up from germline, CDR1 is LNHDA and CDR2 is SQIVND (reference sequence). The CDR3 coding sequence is TGTGCCAGTAGTCGGACAGGGGACACTGAAGCTTTCTTT. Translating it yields CASSRTGDTEAFF.

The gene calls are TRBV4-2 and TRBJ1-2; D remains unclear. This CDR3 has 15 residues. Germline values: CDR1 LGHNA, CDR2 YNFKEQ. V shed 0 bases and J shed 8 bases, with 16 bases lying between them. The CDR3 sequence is CASSQDGRLFGGYTF. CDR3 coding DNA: TGTGCCAGCAGCCAAGACGGCAGACTCTTTGGCGGCTACACCTTC.

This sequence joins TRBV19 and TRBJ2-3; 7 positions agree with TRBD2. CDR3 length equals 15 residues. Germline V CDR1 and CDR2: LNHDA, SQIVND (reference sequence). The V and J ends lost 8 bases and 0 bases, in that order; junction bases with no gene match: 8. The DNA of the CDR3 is TGTGCCAGTGGGGGAGGGGTAACTAGCACAGATACGCAGTATTTT. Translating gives CASGGGVTSTDTQYF.

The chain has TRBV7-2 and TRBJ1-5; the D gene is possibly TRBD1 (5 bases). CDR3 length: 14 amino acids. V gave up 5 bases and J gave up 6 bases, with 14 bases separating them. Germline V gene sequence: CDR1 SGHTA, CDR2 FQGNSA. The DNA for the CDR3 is TGTGCCAGCAGCCAAGCCGGGGGAACTCAGCCCCAGCATTTT. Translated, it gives CASSQAGGTQPQHF. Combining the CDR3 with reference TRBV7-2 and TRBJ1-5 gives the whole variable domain GAGVSQSPSNKVTEKGKDVELRCDPISGHTALYWYRQSLGQGLEFLIYFQGNSAPDKSGLPSDRFSAERTGGSVSTLTIQRTQQEDSAVYLCASSQAGGTQPQHFGDGTRLSIL.

The CDR3 region is CASSVDSIPDTQYF. The CDR3 DNA follows: TGTGCCAGCAGCGTAGATAGCATCCCAGATACGCAGTATTTT. V and J are TRBV9 and TRBJ2-3, with D uncertain. The germline CDR1 and CDR2 sequences are SGDLS and YYNGEE. V lost 0 bases, J lost 4 bases, and 9 bases lay in between. The length of the CDR3 is 14 residues.

The CDR3 loop is CASSLGAQWYEQYF. The CDR3 bases are TGTGCCAGCAGTTTAGGGGCCCAATGGTACGAGCAGTACTTC. The chain carries TRBV27 and TRBJ2-7; maybe TRBD1 (5 bases). Trimming cost V 2 bases and J 4 bases, with 12 bases left between them. Germline V gene lookup returns CDR1 MNHEY and CDR2 SMNVEV (reference sequence). The CDR3 is 14 amino acids.

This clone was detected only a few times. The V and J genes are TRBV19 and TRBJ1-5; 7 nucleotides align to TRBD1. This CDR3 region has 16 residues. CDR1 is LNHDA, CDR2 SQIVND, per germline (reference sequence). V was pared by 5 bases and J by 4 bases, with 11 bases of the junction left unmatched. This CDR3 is CASSLPGQKSNQPQHF. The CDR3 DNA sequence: TGTGCCAGTAGTCTTCCGGGACAGAAATCGAATCAGCCCCAGCATTTT.

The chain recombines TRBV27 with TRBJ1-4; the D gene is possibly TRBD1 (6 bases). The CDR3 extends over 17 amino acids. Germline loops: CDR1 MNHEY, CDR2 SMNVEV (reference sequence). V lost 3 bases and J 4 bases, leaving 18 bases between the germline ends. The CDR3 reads CASSLRTVQYGNEKLFF. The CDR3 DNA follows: TGTGCCAGCAGTTTGAGGACAGTCCAGTATGGTAATGAAAAACTGTTTTTT.

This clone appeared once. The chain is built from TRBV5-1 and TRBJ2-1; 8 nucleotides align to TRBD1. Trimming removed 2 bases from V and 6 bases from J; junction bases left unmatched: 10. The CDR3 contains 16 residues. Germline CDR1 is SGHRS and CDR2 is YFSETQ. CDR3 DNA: TGCGCCAGCAGCTTCACCGGGACAGGCCTAGTCAATGAGCAGTTCTTC. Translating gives CASSFTGTGLVNEQFF.

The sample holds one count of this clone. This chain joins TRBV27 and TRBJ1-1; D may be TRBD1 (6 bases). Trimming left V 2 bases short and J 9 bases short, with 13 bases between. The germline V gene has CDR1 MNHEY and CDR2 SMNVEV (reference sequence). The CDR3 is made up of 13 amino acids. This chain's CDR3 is CASSLKAQGQAFF. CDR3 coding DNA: TGTGCCAGCAGTTTAAAAGCGCAGGGGCAAGCTTTCTTT.

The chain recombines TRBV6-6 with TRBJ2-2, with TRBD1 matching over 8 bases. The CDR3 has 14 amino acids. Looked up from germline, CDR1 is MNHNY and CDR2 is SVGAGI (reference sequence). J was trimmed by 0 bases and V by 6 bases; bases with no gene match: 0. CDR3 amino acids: CASRTGANTGELFF. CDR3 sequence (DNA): TGTGCCAGCAGGACAGGGGCGAACACCGGGGAGCTGTTTTTT.

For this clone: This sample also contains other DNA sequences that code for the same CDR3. The CDR3 DNA reads as TGTGCCAGCAGCTTGGGACAGGGGAACTATGGCTACACCTTC. It is translated as CASSLGQGNYGYTF. The chain carries TRBV5-6 and TRBJ1-2, with 8 bases that match TRBD1. This CDR3 comprises 14 residues. Germline V CDR1 and CDR2: SGHDT, YYEEEE. J was trimmed by 2 bases and V by 0 bases; bases with no gene match: 0.

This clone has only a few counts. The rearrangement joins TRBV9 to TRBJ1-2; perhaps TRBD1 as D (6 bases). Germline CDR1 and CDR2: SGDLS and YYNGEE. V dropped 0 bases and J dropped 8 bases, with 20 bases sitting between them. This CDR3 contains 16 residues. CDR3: CASSVATPQGIGGYTF. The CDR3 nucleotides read TGTGCCAGCAGCGTAGCTACCCCACAGGGAATTGGGGGCTACACCTTC.

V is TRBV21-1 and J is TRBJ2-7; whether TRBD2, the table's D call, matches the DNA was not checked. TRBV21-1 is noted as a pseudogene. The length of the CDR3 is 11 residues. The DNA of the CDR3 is TGTGCCACCGCGGGGGAGCCTCCAAGATACTTC. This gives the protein CATAGEPPRYF.

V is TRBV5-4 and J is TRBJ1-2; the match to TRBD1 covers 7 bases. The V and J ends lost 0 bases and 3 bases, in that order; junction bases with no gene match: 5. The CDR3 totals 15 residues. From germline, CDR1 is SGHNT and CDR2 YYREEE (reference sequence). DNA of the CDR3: TGTGCCAGCAGCTTGGGGACAGGCAACTACTATGGCTACACCTTC. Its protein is CASSLGTGNYYGYTF.

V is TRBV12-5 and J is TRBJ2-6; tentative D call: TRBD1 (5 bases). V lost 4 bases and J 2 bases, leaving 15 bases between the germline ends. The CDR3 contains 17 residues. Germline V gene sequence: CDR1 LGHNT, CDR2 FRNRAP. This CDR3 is CASGWPGLFTGANVLTF. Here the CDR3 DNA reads TGTGCTAGTGGTTGGCCAGGGCTCTTTACTGGGGCCAACGTCCTGACTTTC.

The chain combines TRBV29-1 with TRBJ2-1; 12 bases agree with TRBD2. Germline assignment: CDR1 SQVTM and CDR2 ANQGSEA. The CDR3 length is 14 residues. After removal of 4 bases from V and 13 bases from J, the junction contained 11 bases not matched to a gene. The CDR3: CSVALASGGATQFF. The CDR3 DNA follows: TGCAGCGTTGCTTTGGCTAGCGGGGGGGCGACTCAGTTCTTC.

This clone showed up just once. CDR3 bases: TGTGCCAGCAGCTCGAGGGGACAGGGGTCTTCCTACAATGAGCAGTTCTTC. Its protein product is CASSSRGQGSSYNEQFF. The chain joins TRBV7-8 to TRBJ2-1, with 10 bases matching TRBD1. The CDR3 spans 17 residues. V gave up 4 bases and J gave up 1 base; unmatched junction bases: 7. The germline CDR1 and CDR2 sequences are SGHVS and FQNEAQ.